The next 16 T cell receptor beta chains were all read from a single sample in a study of lymphopenia after photon versus proton radiotherapy. Sequencing used immunoSEQ multiplex PCR; TCRdb keeps in-frame clones, though not all of them. Of fewer than 50,000 clones in the sample, 65% to 90% were seen once. The material was peripheral blood, obtained from a patient treated with photon-based radiotherapy. These receptors were collected from a man in his forties with gastric cancer.

This clone was observed once. The rearrangement joins TRBV29-1 to TRBJ2-7, with D possibly TRBD1 on 5 matching bases. This CDR3 has 12 amino acids. V shed 5 bases and J shed 4 bases, with 12 bases lying between them. CDR1 SQVTM and CDR2 ANQGSEA come from the germline V gene. CDR3 protein: CSVTKGQYEQYF. CDR3 DNA: TGCAGCGTTACCAAAGGACAATACGAGCAGTACTTC.

About this clone itself: This CDR3 is also generated by other DNA sequences in the sample. The chain recombines TRBV19 with TRBJ2-5, with unresolved D. The CDR3 is 12 residues long. CDR1 is LNHDA and CDR2 is SQIVND in the germline V gene (reference sequence). V gave up 1 base and J gave up 4 bases, with 4 bases separating them. The CDR3 nucleotides are TGTGCCAGTAGTATAGGGGGAGAGACCCAGTACTTC. It encodes CASSIGGETQYF.

The chain carries TRBV6-6 and TRBJ2-5, with 7 bases matching TRBD2. The end of the DNA fits TRBJ2-7 better, so the J call may be wrong. The V gene's germline CDR1 is MNHNY and CDR2 SVGAGI (reference sequence). The CDR3 covers 13 residues. CDR3 residues: CASRLTSVDEQYF. CDR3 nucleotides: TGTGCCAGCAGGCTCACTAGCGTAGACGAGCAGTACTTC.

The genes are TRBV5-6 and TRBJ1-4, with TRBD1 matching over 10 bases. Per germline, CDR1 SGHDT and CDR2 YYEEEE. V lost 4 bases and J lost 8; bases outside the gene matches: 8. CDR3 length: 15 amino acids. The CDR3 loop is CASSPRQGAGEKLFF. The CDR3 DNA sequence: TGTGCCAGCAGCCCGAGACAGGGGGCCGGGGAAAAACTGTTTTTT.

The chain uses TRBV19 and TRBJ1-4, with 9 nucleotides matching TRBD1. CDR3 length: 14 amino acids. The germline V gene encodes CDR1 LNHDA and CDR2 SQIVND (reference sequence). The V segment lost 5 bases and the J segment 8 bases; nucleotides outside the gene matches: 6. CDR3 loop: CASSRDREGEKLFF. CDR3 DNA sequence: TGTGCCAGTAGTCGGGACAGGGAAGGCGAAAAACTGTTTTTT.

The gene calls are TRBV19 and TRBJ2-1; D remains unclear. The CDR3 spans 13 residues. V was pared by 6 bases and J by 6 bases, with 12 bases between. Germline CDR1 is LNHDA and CDR2 is SQIVND (reference sequence). The CDR3 spells CASRNPHRNEQFF. DNA of the CDR3: TGTGCCAGTAGAAATCCCCACCGCAATGAGCAGTTCTTC. Combining the CDR3 with reference TRBV19 and TRBJ2-1 gives the whole variable domain DGGITQSPKYLFRKEGQNVTLSCEQNLNHDAMYWYRQDPGQGLRLIYYSQIVNDFQKGDIAEGYSVSREKKESFPLTVTSAQKNPTAFYLCASRNPHRNEQFFGPGTRLTVL.

To note about this clone: Relative to the germline gene, one junction end is altered; a read error may explain this. This sequence joins TRBV29-1 and TRBJ2-3, with D tentatively TRBD1 or TRBD2 (5 bases each). Germline CDR1 reads SQVTM; CDR2 reads ANQGSEA. CDR3 length: 13 residues. This CDR3 is CSVEGDVQDTQYF. CDR3 nucleotide sequence: TGCAGCGTGGAAGGGGACGTTCAGGATACGCAGTATTTT.

This clone was picked up a small number of times. The V call is TRBV7-9, the J call TRBJ2-5; D is uncertain. Trimming removed 4 bases at V and 2 bases at J, with 2 bases between. Per germline, CDR1 SEHNR and CDR2 FQNEAQ (reference sequence). The CDR3 covers 11 residues. DNA of the CDR3: TGTGCCAGCAGCTCTCAAGAGACCCAGTACTTC. Protein: CASSSQETQYF.

The chain joins TRBV5-1 to TRBJ1-4; tentative D call: TRBD1 (6 bases). This CDR3 contains 14 residues. The V end was cut by 4 bases, the J end by 6 bases, with 13 bases between. Germline V gene lookup returns CDR1 SGHRS and CDR2 YFSETQ. DNA of the CDR3: TGCGCCAGCAGCCTAGGGGGGACGGATGAAAAACTGTTTTTT. Its protein is CASSLGGTDEKLFF.

Here the CDR3 DNA reads TGTGCCAGCAGTCCCCCCTTGGGGGAGCTGTTTTTT. Protein product: CASSPPLGELFF. The chain has TRBV28 and TRBJ2-2; no firm D call. Germline V lookup: CDR1 MDHEN, CDR2 SYDVKM. With 5 bases removed from V and 8 bases from J, the gap between germline ends came to 9 bases. The CDR3 runs to 12 residues.

The chain has TRBV9 and TRBJ2-7; 7 bases agree with TRBD1. V was pared by 4 bases and J by 5 bases, with 6 bases of the junction left unmatched. This CDR3 spans 13 amino acids. Germline CDR1 is SGDLS and CDR2 is YYNGEE. CDR3 region: CASSPGQLNEQYF. Here the CDR3 DNA reads TGTGCCAGCAGCCCGGGACAGTTAAACGAGCAGTACTTC. Drawing the rest from reference TRBV9 and TRBJ2-7, the complete variable domain is DSGVTQTPKHLITATGQRVTLRCSPRSGDLSVYWYQQSLDQGLQFLIQYYNGEERAKGNILERFSAQQFPDLHSELNLSSLELGDSALYFCASSPGQLNEQYFGPGTRLTVT.

This chain links TRBV7-2 with TRBJ2-5; 8 positions match TRBD1. Germline assignment: CDR1 SGHTA and CDR2 FQGNSA. V dropped 1 base and J dropped 5; count of bases not matched to a gene: 6. The CDR3 is 15 residues long. CDR3 DNA sequence: TGTGCCAGCAGCTTAGAGGGACAGGTTTTGGAGACCCAGTACTTC. Translated, it gives CASSLEGQVLETQYF.

The chain carries TRBV19 and TRBJ2-5, with TRBD1 matching 7 bases. The DNA end is more similar to TRBJ2-7, so the J call may be wrong. There are 14 residues in the CDR3. Germline CDR1 is LNHDA and CDR2 is SQIVND (reference sequence). The CDR3 loop reads CASSIPGQAYEQYF. CDR3 sequence (DNA): TGTGCCAGTAGTATCCCCGGACAGGCCTACGAGCAGTACTTC.

The genes are TRBV7-9 and TRBJ1-2; D is perhaps TRBD1 (5 bases). The CDR3 loop spans 15 amino acids. V dropped 0 bases and J dropped 5 bases, with 13 bases sitting between them. In germline, CDR1 is SEHNR, CDR2 FQNEAQ (reference sequence). CDR3 nucleotide sequence: TGTGCCAGCAGCTTAGCGATGGCCGGGGCGTATGGCTACACCTTC. Translated, it gives CASSLAMAGAYGYTF.

The chain couples TRBV7-2 to TRBJ2-3, with D unclear. The germline CDR1 and CDR2 sequences are SGHTA and FQGNSA. The CDR3 has 15 amino acids. V was shortened by 1 base and J by 6 bases, with 14 bases between the two germline ends. In nucleotides, the CDR3 is TGTGCCAGCAGCTTAGGTTCAAACACCGGGGATACGCAGTATTTT. Protein product: CASSLGSNTGDTQYF. The variable domain in full, completed from reference TRBV7-2 and TRBJ2-3, reads GAGVSQSPSNKVTEKGKDVELRCDPISGHTALYWYRQSLGQGLEFLIYFQGNSAPDKSGLPSDRFSAERTGGSVSTLTIQRTQQEDSAVYLCASSLGSNTGDTQYFGPGTRLTVL.

DNA for the CDR3: TGCGCCAGCAGCCCAAGGGGGTACGGGGGCCCAGATACGCAGTATTTT. As protein: CASSPRGYGGPDTQYF. The chain couples TRBV4-3 to TRBJ2-3, with D perhaps assigned TRBD1 or TRBD2 (6 bases each). The CDR3 covers 16 residues. Germline lookup yields CDR1 LGHNA and CDR2 YSLEER. V was cut by 4 bases and J by 4 bases, with 18 bases left in between.